Detailed here is one TCR beta chain. What it binds is not known. These data are taken from a study of cytomegalovirus exposure and HLA in healthy donors. The primer mix had 60 Vbeta and 13 Jbeta primers. This table comes from immunoSEQ multiplex PCR, and its TCRdb copy is limited to in-frame clones, with some not included. The sample consists of approximately 33,000 clones, approximately 55% of them appearing once. Study findings and constraints: The CMV antigen specificity of three CMV-associated chains was confirmed through in vitro analysis.

Trimming removed 5 bases from V and 5 bases from J, with 6 bases in between. The germline V gene has CDR1 SGHTA and CDR2 FQGTGA. The CDR3 sequence is 11 residues long. The sequence was collected from a woman between 40 and 50 years old in good health and CMV-seropositive. The sequencing sample was made of PBMCs. This chain joins TRBV7-3 and TRBJ1-1; a possible D gene is TRBD1 (5 bases). The CDR3 sequence is CASSPGTEAFF. The CDR3 coding sequence is TGTGCCAGCAGCCCAGGGACTGAAGCTTTCTTT.